This TCR beta chain was retrieved from a study of regulatory T cells in long-lasting Graves disease. The time point: newly diagnosed GD, antithyroid drugs for less than 3 months. PBMCs were the source of the RNA used for TCR sequencing. This clonotype was recorded many times. Arm-PCR of CDR3 regions and iRepertoire HTBI primers were the basis on which TCR beta libraries were built. A single record per CDR3 protein comes from TCRdb applying MiXCR to the multiplex PCR reads. This table holds about 520,000 distinct CDR3 sequences, approximately 12% found once. Germline V gives CDR1 SGDLS, CDR2 YYNGEE. Trimming cost V 3 bases and J 9 bases; bases outside gene matches: 8. The CDR3 spans 15 residues. This sample was shared with a second study, whose subject was T cells in Graves' hyperthyroidism and ophthalmopathy. As that study records: On the basis of clinical symptoms, serum thyroxine and TRAb, thyroid ultrasound and orbital computed tomography, diagnoses were made. Most thyroid clonotypes that were expanded above 0.001 also turned up in blood.

Here the sequenced sample was peripheral blood mononuclear cells (PBMCs), taken at new diagnosis, from a patient treated with antithyroid drugs. The clonotype comes from a woman between 25 and 40 years old with Graves disease. This sequence joins TRBV9 and TRBJ1-6; 8 nucleotides align to TRBD1. This chain's CDR3 is CASSAIGQGGSPLHF. The CDR3 DNA is TGTGCCAGCAGCGCCATTGGACAGGGCGGTTCACCCCTCCACTTT.